One T cell receptor (beta chain) is described in this entry. Its specific antigen is unknown. Base quality data are lacking; no much larger clone is found one base away. This entry belongs to a study of OX40 agonist ivuxolimab in advanced cancers. Notes on the research overall: Ivuxolimab, which targeted the costimulatory receptor OX40 (CD134), was an agonistic, fully human IgG2 monoclonal antibody. Intravenous ivuxolimab was administered to patients every 2 weeks at six dose levels: 0.01, 0.1, 0.3, 1.5, 3 and 10 mg/kg. Among the roughly 52 dose-escalation patients, about 20 had hepatocellular carcinoma, about 15 melanoma, 9 renal cell carcinoma and 9 head and neck cancer. In the dose-escalation cohort, 82.7% of patients were male, and the mean age was roughly 60 years, with a range of about 23 to 85. Patients were allowed to have had prior anti-PD-1, anti-PD-L1 or anti-CTLA-4 therapy, and around 40% of the dose-escalation patients had previously received checkpoint inhibitors. Partial responses occurred in three dose-escalation patients, of whom one had hepatocellular carcinoma and two had cutaneous melanoma. Peripheral TCRbeta sequencing was intended to test whether TCR sequence diversity was altered and clonal T-cell expansion was caused by ivuxolimab. The monotherapy dose-escalation portion (N of about 52 patients) of the phase I ivuxolimab trial is reported in the paper. Summary of the overall study and its limitations: In partial responders in the 0.1-3.0 mg/kg groups, normalized peripheral clonal expansion was found to be among the lowest, especially among CD8+ T cells. Low levels of normalized T-cell clonal expansion were also seen in some nonresponding patients. The antigen specificity of the clonally expanded peripheral T cells was not determined. On average, CD8+ T cells showed more expanded clones than CD4+ T cells after ivuxolimab. At doses from 0.1 to 3.0 mg/kg, clonal expansion was seen in both CD4+ and CD8+ blood T cells between baseline and week 6.

The trial excluded patients who had a history of autoimmune disease or who were on systemic immunosuppression. Peripheral blood for TCR sequencing was collected from all dose cohorts at baseline, on cycle 4 day 1, and on cycle 7 day 1. Samples came from an open-label, multicenter, first-in-human phase I dose-escalation trial of ivuxolimab. Adults with locally advanced or metastatic head and neck squamous cell, hepatocellular, melanoma or renal cell carcinoma were enrolled in the trial. Before TCR sequencing, CD4+ and CD8+ T cells were separately sorted from peripheral blood. V is clipped by 7 bases and J by 0 bases, and the sequence between their germline boundaries is 9 bases long. The CDR3, from cysteine to phenylalanine, totals 13 residues. CDR3 DNA is the only sequence kept; it has 39 bases, read in frame from the first base. CDR1 MNHEY and CDR2 SVGAGI were looked up in the germline V gene. Genomic DNA was isolated from the sorted cells so that the TCRbeta CDR3 region could be sequenced. TCRbeta CDR3 regions were sequenced using the immunoSEQ Assay. TCRdb re-hosts the immuneACCESS table, in-frame sequences only. Its copies lack some clones; in the studies checked, an unresolved V gene accounts for under half of them, and the cause for the rest is not known. For this sample there are about 70,000 clones; roughly 87% appear just once. 1% to 1.2% of the sample lies in the top ten.

The sequence was obtained from an adult with an advanced solid tumor such as melanoma, head and neck, liver or kidney cancer. The rearranged chain carries TRBV6-5 and TRBJ1-2, with the identity of the D gene unclear. Specimen: CD4+ or CD8+ T cells sorted from blood, collected in a trial of the OX40 agonist ivuxolimab. The CDR3 has the sequence CASTQPPNYGYTF. The bases are TGTGCCAGCACGCAGCCTCCTAACTATGGCTACACCTTC.